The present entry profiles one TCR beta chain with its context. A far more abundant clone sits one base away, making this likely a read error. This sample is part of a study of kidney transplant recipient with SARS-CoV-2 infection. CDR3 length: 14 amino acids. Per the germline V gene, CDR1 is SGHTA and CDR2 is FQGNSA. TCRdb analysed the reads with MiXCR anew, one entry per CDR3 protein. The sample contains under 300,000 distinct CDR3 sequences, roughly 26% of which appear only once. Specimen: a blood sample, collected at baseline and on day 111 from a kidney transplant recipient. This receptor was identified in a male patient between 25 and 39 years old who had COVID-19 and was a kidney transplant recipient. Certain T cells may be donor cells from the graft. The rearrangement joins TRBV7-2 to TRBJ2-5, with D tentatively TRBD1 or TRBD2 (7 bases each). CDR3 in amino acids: CANSGAGQSSRQYF. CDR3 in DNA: TGTGCCAACAGCGGGGCGGGACAGTCATCCCGGCAGTACTTC.